The clone carrying this T cell receptor beta chain has more than one count but fewer than ten. The antigen is unknown. Some clones are missing from TCRdb's copy, which holds only in-frame ones; the method was immunoSEQ multiplex PCR. This sample has fewer than 400,000 clones, with roughly 88% found just once. V shed 5 bases and J 6 bases; nucleotides not matched to a gene: 9. Germline V gene lookup returns CDR1 MNHNS and CDR2 SASEGT. The CDR3 is made up of 15 amino acids. This sample stems from a study of cytomegalovirus exposure and HLA in healthy donors. Broader study findings: It was confirmed in vitro that a few of the CMV-associated chains were specific for CMV antigens. The listing of fewer than 200 TCR beta chains classed them as cytomegalovirus-associated. In the 120 validation repertoires, a later analysis found that first-cohort TCR clusters tended to co-occur. For cytomegalovirus status, the classifier reportedly gave diagnoses with high specificity and sensitivity.

The genes are TRBV6-1 and TRBJ1-5; 8 bases align to TRBD1. Sequencing used PBMCs. The clonotype originates from a woman aged 18-30 years in good health and CMV-seronegative. The CDR3 spells CASSPSGGWGQPQHF. CDR3 DNA sequence: TGTGCCAGCAGTCCCTCAGGGGGCTGGGGTCAGCCCCAGCATTTT.